Listed below are T cell receptor beta chains from one sample, sequenced in a study of beta chain bispecific antibodies for T cell cancers. Their specific antigens are unknown. MiXCR, applied by TCRdb to the 5' RACE reads, yields one record per CDR3 protein. This sample carries 15,000 or so distinct CDR3 sequences, roughly 1.9% of them seen once, and the ten largest clones take about 7%. The material sequenced was healthy donor T cells cultured with leukemia cells. Receptor source: a human donor in good health. Some clones in this sample may be carry-over from other donors' samples. The CDR3 runs from the conserved cysteine through the conserved F or W. Fields, in order: J gene, V gene, D gene, clone size, CDR3 protein, CDR3 DNA. A D gene is named only where the DNA matches it firmly. Size values are once, few and many counts, or a class for expanded clones, and some rows have none.

J gene: TRBJ2-6; V gene: TRBV19; D gene: -; clone size: -; CDR3 protein: CASSTQEGGGPLVGANVLTF; CDR3 DNA: TGTGCCAGTAGTACCCAGGAGGGCGGGGGCCCCTTGGTTGGGGCCAACGTCCTGACTTTC
J gene: TRBJ2-1; V gene: TRBV5-1; D gene: -; clone size: medium-sized; CDR3 protein: CATRFGYEQFF; CDR3 DNA: TGCGCCACCCGGTTTGGGTATGAGCAGTTCTTC
J gene: TRBJ2-7; V gene: TRBV5-1; D gene: -; clone size: many; CDR3 protein: CASRPGSSYEQYF; CDR3 DNA: TGCGCCAGCAGACCGGGGAGCTCCTACGAGCAGTACTTC
J gene: TRBJ2-1; V gene: TRBV5-1; D gene: TRBD2; clone size: many; CDR3 protein: CASSQIAGVSYNEQFF; CDR3 DNA: TGCGCCAGCAGCCAAATAGCGGGGGTCTCCTACAATGAGCAGTTCTTC
J gene: TRBJ2-2; V gene: TRBV19; D gene: -; clone size: -; CDR3 protein: CATGAPRRGDGELFF; CDR3 DNA: TGTGCCACCGGGGCGCCCCGAAGAGGGGACGGGGAGCTGTTTTTT
J gene: TRBJ1-2; V gene: TRBV19; D gene: -; clone size: -; CDR3 protein: CASRGRTASNYGYTF; CDR3 DNA: TGTGCCAGTAGAGGTAGGACAGCCTCTAACTATGGCTACACCTTC
J gene: TRBJ2-3; V gene: TRBV6-5; D gene: -; clone size: many; CDR3 protein: CASSYSVRGPTDTQYF; CDR3 DNA: TGTGCCAGCAGTTACTCTGTGCGGGGGCCGACAGATACGCAGTATTTT
J gene: TRBJ2-3; V gene: TRBV11-2; D gene: -; clone size: many; CDR3 protein: CASSLVQADTQYF; CDR3 DNA: TGTGCCAGCAGCTTAGTCCAGGCAGATACGCAGTATTTT
J gene: TRBJ2-7; V gene: TRBV27; D gene: TRBD2; clone size: many; CDR3 protein: CASSASGGPYEQYF; CDR3 DNA: TGTGCCAGCAGCGCCTCGGGGGGACCCTACGAGCAGTACTTC
J gene: TRBJ2-6; V gene: TRBV5-1; D gene: -; clone size: many; CDR3 protein: CASFREEISGANVLTF; CDR3 DNA: TGCGCCAGCTTCAGAGAAGAAATCTCTGGGGCCAACGTCCTGACTTTC
J gene: TRBJ2-1; V gene: TRBV7-6; D gene: -; clone size: many; CDR3 protein: CASSLGAWNNEQFF; CDR3 DNA: TGTGCCAGCAGCTTAGGTGCGTGGAACAATGAGCAGTTCTTC
J gene: TRBJ1-1; V gene: TRBV18; D gene: -; clone size: many; CDR3 protein: CASSQGHTEAFF; CDR3 DNA: TGTGCCAGCTCACAGGGGCACACTGAAGCTTTCTTT
J gene: TRBJ1-3; V gene: TRBV6-5; D gene: -; clone size: many; CDR3 protein: CATARGAGNTIYF; CDR3 DNA: TGTGCCACCGCCCGAGGGGCTGGAAACACCATATATTTT
J gene: TRBJ1-3; V gene: TRBV29-1; D gene: TRBD1; clone size: many; CDR3 protein: CSVEDGTGARF; CDR3 DNA: TGCAGCGTTGAAGATGGGACAGGGGCCCGGTTT
J gene: TRBJ2-5; V gene: TRBV10-3; D gene: TRBD1; clone size: many; CDR3 protein: CAISDRGRETQYF; CDR3 DNA: TGTGCCATCAGTGATAGGGGGCGAGAGACCCAGTACTTC
J gene: TRBJ2-5; V gene: TRBV20-1; D gene: -; clone size: many; CDR3 protein: CSASSSNLLGQETQYF; CDR3 DNA: TGCAGTGCTAGTTCTAGTAATCTTCTGGGCCAAGAGACCCAGTACTTC
J gene: TRBJ2-5; V gene: TRBV18; D gene: -; clone size: few; CDR3 protein: CASSHGGGETQYF; CDR3 DNA: TGTGCCAGCTCACACGGGGGCGGAGAGACCCAGTACTTC
J gene: TRBJ1-5; V gene: TRBV28; D gene: -; clone size: many; CDR3 protein: CASSLYLDRISNQPQHF; CDR3 DNA: TGTGCCAGCAGTTTATATTTAGACAGAATAAGCAATCAGCCCCAGCATTTT
J gene: TRBJ2-1; V gene: TRBV12-3/TRBV12-4; D gene: -; clone size: many; CDR3 protein: CASSPRGEQFF; CDR3 DNA: TGTGCCAGCAGCCCCCGGGGGGAGCAGTTCTTC
J gene: TRBJ2-3; V gene: TRBV5-1; D gene: -; clone size: many; CDR3 protein: CASAWVVPAGDTQYF; CDR3 DNA: TGCGCCAGCGCCTGGGTTGTTCCCGCCGGAGATACGCAGTATTTT
J gene: TRBJ1-4; V gene: TRBV4-1; D gene: TRBD1; clone size: many; CDR3 protein: CASSPYTGTGNEKLFF; CDR3 DNA: TGCGCCAGCAGCCCTTACACCGGGACAGGGAATGAAAAACTGTTTTTT
J gene: TRBJ1-1; V gene: TRBV5-1; D gene: TRBD1; clone size: many; CDR3 protein: CASSFTGGVLNTEAFF; CDR3 DNA: TGCGCCAGCAGCTTCACAGGGGGCGTCTTGAACACTGAAGCTTTCTTT
J gene: TRBJ2-3; V gene: TRBV6-6; D gene: TRBD1; clone size: many; CDR3 protein: CASSFSQGDSTDTQYF; CDR3 DNA: TGTGCCAGCAGTTTTTCACAGGGGGATAGCACAGATACGCAGTATTTT
J gene: TRBJ2-7; V gene: TRBV2; D gene: -; clone size: many; CDR3 protein: CASSGLGQGPYEQYF; CDR3 DNA: TGTGCCAGCAGTGGCTTAGGGCAGGGACCCTACGAGCAGTACTTC
J gene: TRBJ2-7; V gene: TRBV27; D gene: -; clone size: many; CDR3 protein: CASSYQGGSEEQYF; CDR3 DNA: TGTGCCAGCAGTTACCAGGGGGGTAGTGAAGAGCAGTACTTC
J gene: TRBJ1-1; V gene: TRBV20-1; D gene: TRBD1; clone size: many; CDR3 protein: CSATRPRQGRGTEAFF; CDR3 DNA: TGCAGTGCCACGCGACCTCGACAGGGAAGGGGCACTGAAGCTTTCTTT
J gene: TRBJ2-5; V gene: TRBV11-2; D gene: TRBD2; clone size: many; CDR3 protein: CASSLGRWGGQETQYF; CDR3 DNA: TGTGCCAGCAGCTTAGGCCGGTGGGGGGGGCAAGAGACCCAGTACTTC
J gene: TRBJ1-1; V gene: TRBV19; D gene: -; clone size: many; CDR3 protein: CATESGAEAFF; CDR3 DNA: TGTGCCACCGAATCGGGGGCTGAAGCTTTCTTT
J gene: TRBJ1-1; V gene: TRBV5-1; D gene: -; clone size: medium-sized; CDR3 protein: CASSLFSGTPVVAFF; CDR3 DNA: TGCGCCAGCAGCTTGTTCTCGGGGACTCCTGTGGTCGCTTTCTTT
J gene: TRBJ2-7; V gene: TRBV11-2; D gene: -; clone size: many; CDR3 protein: CASSPTDGSYEQYF; CDR3 DNA: TGTGCCAGCAGCCCCACCGATGGCTCCTACGAGCAGTACTTC
J gene: TRBJ2-1; V gene: TRBV15; D gene: -; clone size: many; CDR3 protein: CATSRPQGNEQFF; CDR3 DNA: TGTGCCACCAGCAGGCCCCAAGGGAATGAGCAGTTCTTC
J gene: TRBJ1-5; V gene: TRBV7-9; D gene: -; clone size: many; CDR3 protein: CASSYPRGPQHF; CDR3 DNA: TGTGCCAGCAGCTACCCACGTGGGCCCCAGCATTTT
J gene: TRBJ2-7; V gene: TRBV7-9; D gene: -; clone size: many; CDR3 protein: CASSLPIGTSYEQYF; CDR3 DNA: TGTGCCAGCAGTTTACCTATTGGGACCTCCTACGAGCAGTACTTC
J gene: TRBJ2-2; V gene: TRBV28; D gene: -; clone size: many; CDR3 protein: CASSLLATGELFF; CDR3 DNA: TGTGCCAGCAGTTTACTAGCAACCGGGGAGCTGTTTTTT
J gene: TRBJ2-1; V gene: TRBV10-3; D gene: -; clone size: many; CDR3 protein: CAIGLGVNEQFF; CDR3 DNA: TGTGCCATTGGGTTAGGGGTTAATGAGCAGTTCTTC
J gene: TRBJ2-1; V gene: TRBV5-8; D gene: -; clone size: many; CDR3 protein: CASILQRPPPSEQFF; CDR3 DNA: TGTGCCAGCATCCTACAGCGCCCCCCCCCCAGTGAGCAGTTCTTC
J gene: TRBJ1-1; V gene: TRBV5-1; D gene: -; clone size: many; CDR3 protein: CASSGPDTTSIQNTEAFF; CDR3 DNA: TGCGCCAGCAGCGGGCCGGACACCACATCTATCCAGAACACTGAAGCTTTCTTT
J gene: TRBJ2-1; V gene: TRBV5-1; D gene: TRBD1; clone size: many; CDR3 protein: CASSFGTGENEQFF; CDR3 DNA: TGCGCCAGCAGCTTCGGGACAGGGGAAAATGAGCAGTTCTTC
J gene: TRBJ2-7; V gene: TRBV7-3; D gene: -; clone size: many; CDR3 protein: CASPRGQRLPEQYF; CDR3 DNA: TGTGCCAGCCCCCGGGGTCAGAGGCTCCCCGAGCAGTACTTC
J gene: TRBJ2-2; V gene: TRBV7-6; D gene: -; clone size: many; CDR3 protein: CASSLGLANTGELFF; CDR3 DNA: TGTGCCAGCAGCTTAGGACTAGCGAACACCGGGGAGCTGTTTTTT
J gene: TRBJ2-5; V gene: TRBV4-1; D gene: TRBD1; clone size: medium-sized; CDR3 protein: CASSQVTGEETQYF; CDR3 DNA: TGCGCCAGCAGCCAAGTCACAGGGGAAGAGACCCAGTACTTC
J gene: TRBJ2-3; V gene: TRBV12-3/TRBV12-4; D gene: TRBD2; clone size: many; CDR3 protein: CASSLISSGSTDTQYF; CDR3 DNA: TGTGCCAGCAGTTTAATTAGTAGCGGGTCCACAGATACGCAGTATTTT
J gene: TRBJ2-7; V gene: TRBV4-1; D gene: -; clone size: many; CDR3 protein: CASSFTVFGGYEQYF; CDR3 DNA: TGCGCCAGCAGCTTTACCGTATTTGGGGGCTACGAGCAGTACTTC